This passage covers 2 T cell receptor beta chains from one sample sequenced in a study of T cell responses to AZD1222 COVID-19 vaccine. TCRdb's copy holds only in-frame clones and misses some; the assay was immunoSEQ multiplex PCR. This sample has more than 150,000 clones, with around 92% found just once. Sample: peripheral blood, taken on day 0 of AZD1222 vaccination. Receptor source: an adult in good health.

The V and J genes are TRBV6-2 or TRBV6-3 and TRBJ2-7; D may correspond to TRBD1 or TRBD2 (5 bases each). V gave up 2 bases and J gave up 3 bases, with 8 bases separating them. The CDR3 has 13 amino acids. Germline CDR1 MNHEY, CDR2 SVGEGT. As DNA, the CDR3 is TGTGCCAGCAGTTACCTGGGGGACTACGAGCAGTACGTC. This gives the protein CASSYLGDYEQYV.

CDR3 amino acids: CSGLKETQYF. Written as DNA, the CDR3 is TGCAGTGGATTGAAAGAGACCCAGTACTTC. This chain connects TRBV20-1 to TRBJ2-5; no firm D call. This CDR3 has 10 amino acids. The V gene lost 7 bases and the J gene lost 3 bases, with 6 bases spanning the gap. Germline CDR1 is DFQATT and CDR2 is SNEGSKA (reference sequence).